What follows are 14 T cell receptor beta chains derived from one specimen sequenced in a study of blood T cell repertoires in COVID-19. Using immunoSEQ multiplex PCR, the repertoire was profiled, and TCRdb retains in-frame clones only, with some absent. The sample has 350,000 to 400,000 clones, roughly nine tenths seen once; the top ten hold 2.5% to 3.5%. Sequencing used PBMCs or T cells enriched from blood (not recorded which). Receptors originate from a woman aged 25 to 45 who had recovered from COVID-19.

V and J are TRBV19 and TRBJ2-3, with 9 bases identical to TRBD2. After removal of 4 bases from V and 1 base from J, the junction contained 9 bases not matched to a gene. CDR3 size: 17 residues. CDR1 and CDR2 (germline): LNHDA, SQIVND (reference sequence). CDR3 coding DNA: TGTGCCAGTAGTACCTACTTACTAGCGGGCCGCACAGATACGCAGTATTTT. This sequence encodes CASSTYLLAGRTDTQYF.

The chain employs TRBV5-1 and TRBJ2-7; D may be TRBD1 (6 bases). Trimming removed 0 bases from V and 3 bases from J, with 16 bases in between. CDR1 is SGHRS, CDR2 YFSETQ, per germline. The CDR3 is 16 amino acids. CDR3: CASSLAGVNRDYEQYF. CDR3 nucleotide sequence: TGCGCCAGCAGCTTGGCCGGTGTGAACAGGGACTACGAGCAGTACTTC.

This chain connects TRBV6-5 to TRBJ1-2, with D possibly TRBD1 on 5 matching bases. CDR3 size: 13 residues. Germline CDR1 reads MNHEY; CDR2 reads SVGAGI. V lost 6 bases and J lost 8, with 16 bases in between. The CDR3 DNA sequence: TGTGCCAGCAGCTCACATTCACAGGAAGGCTACACCTTC. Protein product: CASSSHSQEGYTF.

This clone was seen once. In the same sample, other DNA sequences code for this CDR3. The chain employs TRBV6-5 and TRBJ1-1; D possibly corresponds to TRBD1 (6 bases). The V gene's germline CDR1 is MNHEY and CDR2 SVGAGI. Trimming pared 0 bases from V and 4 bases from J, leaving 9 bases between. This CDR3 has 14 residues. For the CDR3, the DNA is TGTGCCAGCAGTTACTCATTAGGGGGCACTGAAGCTTTCTTT. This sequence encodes CASSYSLGGTEAFF.

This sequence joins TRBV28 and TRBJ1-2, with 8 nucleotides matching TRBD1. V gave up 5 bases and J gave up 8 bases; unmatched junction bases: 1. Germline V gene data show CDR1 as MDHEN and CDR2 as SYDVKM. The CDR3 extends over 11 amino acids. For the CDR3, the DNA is TGTGCCAGCAGTAACAGGGGGGGCTACACCTTC. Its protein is CASSNRGGYTF.

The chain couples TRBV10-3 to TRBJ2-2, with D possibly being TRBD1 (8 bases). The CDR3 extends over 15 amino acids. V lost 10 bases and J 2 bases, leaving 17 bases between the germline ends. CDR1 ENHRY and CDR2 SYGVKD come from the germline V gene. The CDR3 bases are TGTGCCAGCGGGGGACAGGTGACAAACACCGGGGAGCTGTTTTTT. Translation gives CASGGQVTNTGELFF.

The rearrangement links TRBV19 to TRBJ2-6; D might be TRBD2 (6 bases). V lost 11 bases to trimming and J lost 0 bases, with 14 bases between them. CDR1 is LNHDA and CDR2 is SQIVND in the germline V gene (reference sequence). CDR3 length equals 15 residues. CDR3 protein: CAAGLLASGANVLTF. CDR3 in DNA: TGTGCCGCGGGACTTCTGGCCTCTGGGGCCAACGTCCTGACTTTC.

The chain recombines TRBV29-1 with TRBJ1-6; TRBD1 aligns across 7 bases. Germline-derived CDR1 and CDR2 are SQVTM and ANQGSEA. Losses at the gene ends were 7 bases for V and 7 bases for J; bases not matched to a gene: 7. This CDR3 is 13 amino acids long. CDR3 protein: CSARTGDNSPLHF. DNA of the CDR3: TGCAGCGCCCGGACAGGCGACAATTCACCCCTCCACTTT.

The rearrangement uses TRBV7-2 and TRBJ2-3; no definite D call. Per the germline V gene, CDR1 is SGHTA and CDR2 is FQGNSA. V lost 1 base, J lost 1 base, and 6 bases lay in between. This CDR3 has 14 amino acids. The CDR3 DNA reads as TGTGCCAGCAGCTTAGGCCGGGGCACAGATACGCAGTATTTT. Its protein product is CASSLGRGTDTQYF.

For the CDR3, the DNA is TGTGCCAGCACTTACCAGGCCCAGGGGCCCCAGCATTTT. Translation gives CASTYQAQGPQHF. The chain is built from TRBV2 and TRBJ1-5; possible D gene TRBD1, 5 bases. Per germline, CDR1 SNHLY and CDR2 FYNNEI. The V end lost 7 bases, the J end lost 9 bases, and 16 bases lay between the germline ends. This CDR3 contains 13 residues.

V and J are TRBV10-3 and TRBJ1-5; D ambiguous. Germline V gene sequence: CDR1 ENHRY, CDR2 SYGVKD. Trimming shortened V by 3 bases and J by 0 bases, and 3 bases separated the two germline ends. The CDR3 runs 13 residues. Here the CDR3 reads CAISDGSNQPQHF. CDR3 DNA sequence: TGTGCCATCAGTGACGGTAGCAATCAGCCCCAGCATTTT.

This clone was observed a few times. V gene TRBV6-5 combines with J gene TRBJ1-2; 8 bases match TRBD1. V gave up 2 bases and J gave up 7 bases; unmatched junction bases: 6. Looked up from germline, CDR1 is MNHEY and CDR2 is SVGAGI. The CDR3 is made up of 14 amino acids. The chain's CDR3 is CASSYVGQGGGYTF. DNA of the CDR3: TGTGCCAGCAGTTACGTCGGACAGGGTGGTGGCTACACCTTC.

CDR3 DNA: TGTGCCACCAGCAGAGATCTGGGCGGGGATCAGCCCCAGCATTTT. This sequence encodes CATSRDLGGDQPQHF. The V call is TRBV15, the J call TRBJ1-5; the D is unclear. The CDR3 has 15 residues. Germline-derived CDR1 and CDR2 are LNHNV and YYDKDF (reference sequence). Trimming left V 0 bases short and J 5 bases short, with 11 bases between.

The CDR3 protein is CATSDAGTGEAFF. CDR3 nucleotide sequence: TGTGCCACCAGTGATGCCGGGACAGGGGAGGCTTTCTTT. The chain uses TRBV24-1 and TRBJ1-1; TRBD1 agrees at 10 bases. Germline V lookup: CDR1 KGHDR, CDR2 SFDVKD. The V gene end was trimmed by 3 bases and the J gene end by 11 bases; junction bases not matched to a gene: 5. This CDR3 spans 13 amino acids.